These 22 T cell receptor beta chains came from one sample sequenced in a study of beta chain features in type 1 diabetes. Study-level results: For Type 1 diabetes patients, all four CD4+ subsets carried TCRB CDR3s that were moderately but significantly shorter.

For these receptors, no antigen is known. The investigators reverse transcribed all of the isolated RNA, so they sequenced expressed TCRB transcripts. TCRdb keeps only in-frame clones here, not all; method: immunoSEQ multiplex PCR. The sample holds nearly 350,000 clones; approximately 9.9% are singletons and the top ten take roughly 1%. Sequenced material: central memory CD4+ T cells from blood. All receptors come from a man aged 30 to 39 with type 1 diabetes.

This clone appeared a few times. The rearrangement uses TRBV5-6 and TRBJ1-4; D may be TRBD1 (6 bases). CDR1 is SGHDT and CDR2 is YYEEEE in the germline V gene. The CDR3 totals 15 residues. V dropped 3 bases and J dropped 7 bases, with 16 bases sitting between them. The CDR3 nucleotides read TGTGCCAGCAGCTCCTGGACGGGGGCGGCTGAAAAACTGTTTTTT. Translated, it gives CASSSWTGAAEKLFF.

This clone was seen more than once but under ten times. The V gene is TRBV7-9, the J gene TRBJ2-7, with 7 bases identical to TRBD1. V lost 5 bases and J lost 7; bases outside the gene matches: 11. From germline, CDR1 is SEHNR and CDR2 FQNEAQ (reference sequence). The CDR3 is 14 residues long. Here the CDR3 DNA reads TGTGCCAGCAGCAAAGCCGGACAGGCCCTAGAGCAGTACTTC. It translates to CASSKAGQALEQYF.

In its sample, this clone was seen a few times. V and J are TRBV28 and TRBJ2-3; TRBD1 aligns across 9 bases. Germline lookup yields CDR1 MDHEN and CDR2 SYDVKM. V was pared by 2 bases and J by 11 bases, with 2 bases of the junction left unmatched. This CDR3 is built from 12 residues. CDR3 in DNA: TGTGCCAGCAGTTTAGGGACAGGGAAGCAGTATTTT. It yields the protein CASSLGTGKQYF.

The CDR3 nucleotides read TGCGCCAGCAGCCCTCACAGGGGGGGAACTAATGAAAAACTGTTTTTT. Its translation is CASSPHRGGTNEKLFF. This sequence joins TRBV4-3 and TRBJ1-4; TRBD1 agrees at 8 bases. Germline CDR1 and CDR2: LGHNA and YSLEER. Trimming removed 4 bases from V and 1 base from J; junction bases left unmatched: 5. The CDR3 consists of 16 residues.

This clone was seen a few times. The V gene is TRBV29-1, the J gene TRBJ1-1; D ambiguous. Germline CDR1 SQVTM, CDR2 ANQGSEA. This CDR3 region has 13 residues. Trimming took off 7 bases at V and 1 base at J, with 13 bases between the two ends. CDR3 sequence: CSAEVDGNTEAFF. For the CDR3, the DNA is TGCAGCGCTGAGGTCGACGGGAACACTGAAGCTTTCTTT.

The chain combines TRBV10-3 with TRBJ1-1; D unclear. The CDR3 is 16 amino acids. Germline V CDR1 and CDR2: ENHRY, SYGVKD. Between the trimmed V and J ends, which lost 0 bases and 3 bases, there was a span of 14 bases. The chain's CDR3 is CAISESRRVSDTEAFF. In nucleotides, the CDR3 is TGTGCCATCAGTGAGTCACGGAGGGTATCGGACACTGAAGCTTTCTTT.

DNA for the CDR3: TGTGCCAGTAGTCCCAACAAAAGACAGCCCCAAGAGACCCAGTACTTC. Protein sequence: CASSPNKRQPQETQYF. V is TRBV19 and J is TRBJ2-5; D is possibly TRBD1 (5 bases). The CDR3 is 16 amino acids. Trimming took off 5 bases at V and 1 base at J, with 17 bases between the two ends. CDR1 LNHDA and CDR2 SQIVND come from the germline V gene (reference sequence).

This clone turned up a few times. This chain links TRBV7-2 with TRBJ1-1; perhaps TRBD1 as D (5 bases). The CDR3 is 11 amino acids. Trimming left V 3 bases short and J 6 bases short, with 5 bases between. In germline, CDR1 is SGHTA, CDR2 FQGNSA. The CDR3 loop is CASSFRAEAFF. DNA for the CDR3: TGTGCCAGCAGCTTCAGGGCTGAAGCTTTCTTT. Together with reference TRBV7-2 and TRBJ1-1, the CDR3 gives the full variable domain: GAGVSQSPSNKVTEKGKDVELRCDPISGHTALYWYRQSLGQGLEFLIYFQGNSAPDKSGLPSDRFSAERTGGSVSTLTIQRTQQEDSAVYLCASSFRAEAFFGQGTRLTVV.

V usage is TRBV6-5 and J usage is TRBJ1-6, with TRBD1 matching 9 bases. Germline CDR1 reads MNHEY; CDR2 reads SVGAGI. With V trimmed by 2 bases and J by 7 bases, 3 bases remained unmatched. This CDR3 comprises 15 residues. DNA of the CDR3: TGTGCCAGCAGTTACAGGGACAGGGCGAATTCACCCCTCCACTTT. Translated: CASSYRDRANSPLHF.

The chain's CDR3 is CASSVAARPFTGELFF. CDR3 sequence (DNA): TGTGCCAGCAGCGTAGCGGCCAGGCCCTTCACCGGGGAGCTGTTTTTT. This chain uses TRBV9 with TRBJ2-2; D is ambiguous. CDR3 length equals 16 residues. V gave up 0 bases and J gave up 4 bases, with 13 bases separating them. Per the germline V gene, CDR1 is SGDLS and CDR2 is YYNGEE.

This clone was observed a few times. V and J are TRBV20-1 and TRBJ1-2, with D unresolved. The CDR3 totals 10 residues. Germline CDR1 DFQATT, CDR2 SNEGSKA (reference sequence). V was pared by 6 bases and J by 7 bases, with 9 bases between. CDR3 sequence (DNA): TGCAGTGCCTACGAGCGTGGCTACACCTTC. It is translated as CSAYERGYTF.

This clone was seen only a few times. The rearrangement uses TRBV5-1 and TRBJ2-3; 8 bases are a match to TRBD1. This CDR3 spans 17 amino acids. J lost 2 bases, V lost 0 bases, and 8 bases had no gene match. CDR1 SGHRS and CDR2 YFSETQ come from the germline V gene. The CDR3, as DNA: TGCGCCAGCAGCTTGGGGACAGGGATCATGTCCACAGATACGCAGTATTTT. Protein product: CASSLGTGIMSTDTQYF.

This chain's CDR3 is CASSLIGSGELFF. The CDR3 DNA reads as TGTGCCAGCAGCTTGATCGGGAGCGGGGAGCTGTTTTTT. The chain has TRBV5-6 and TRBJ2-2; weak D call: TRBD2 (6 bases). Between the trimmed V and J ends, which lost 1 base and 7 bases, there was a span of 8 bases. The germline gives CDR1 SGHDT, CDR2 YYEEEE. The CDR3 covers 13 residues.

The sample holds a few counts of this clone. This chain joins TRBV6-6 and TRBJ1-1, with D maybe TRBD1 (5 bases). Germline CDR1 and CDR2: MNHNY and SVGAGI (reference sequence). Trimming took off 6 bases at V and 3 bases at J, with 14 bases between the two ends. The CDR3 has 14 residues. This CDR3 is CASSTHTGDTEAFF. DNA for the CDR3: TGTGCCAGCAGCACTCATACGGGGGACACTGAAGCTTTCTTT.

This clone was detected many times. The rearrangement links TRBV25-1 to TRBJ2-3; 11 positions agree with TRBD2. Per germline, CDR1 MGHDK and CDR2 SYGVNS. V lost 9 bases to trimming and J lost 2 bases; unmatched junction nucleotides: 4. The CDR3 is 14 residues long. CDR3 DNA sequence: TGTGCCAGGGGGACTAGCGGCTACACAGATACGCAGTATTTT. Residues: CARGTSGYTDTQYF.

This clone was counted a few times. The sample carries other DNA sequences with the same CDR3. Written as DNA, the CDR3 is TGTGCCAGTAGTATAGCCAGTCAAGAGACCCAGTACTTC. Its translation: CASSIASQETQYF. This chain uses TRBV19 with TRBJ2-5; D not certain. The CDR3 spans 13 residues. CDR1 LNHDA and CDR2 SQIVND come from the germline V gene (reference sequence). V lost 1 base, J lost 2 bases, and 5 bases lay in between. Based on the CDR3 plus reference TRBV19 and TRBJ2-5, the full variable domain is DGGITQSPKYLFRKEGQNVTLSCEQNLNHDAMYWYRQDPGQGLRLIYYSQIVNDFQKGDIAEGYSVSREKKESFPLTVTSAQKNPTAFYLCASSIASQETQYFGPGTRLLVL.

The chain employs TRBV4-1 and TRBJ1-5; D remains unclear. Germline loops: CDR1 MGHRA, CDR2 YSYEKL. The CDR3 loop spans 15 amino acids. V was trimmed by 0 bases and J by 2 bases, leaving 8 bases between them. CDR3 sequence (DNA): TGCGCCAGCAGCCAAGAGATGAGGGGCAATCAGCCCCAGCATTTT. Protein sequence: CASSQEMRGNQPQHF.

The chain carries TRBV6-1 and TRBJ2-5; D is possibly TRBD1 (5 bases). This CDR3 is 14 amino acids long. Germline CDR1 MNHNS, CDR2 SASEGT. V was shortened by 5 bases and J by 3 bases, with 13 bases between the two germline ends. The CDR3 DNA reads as TGTGCCAGCAGTCCCCTCGGCAGGGAAGAGACCCAGTACTTC. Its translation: CASSPLGREETQYF.

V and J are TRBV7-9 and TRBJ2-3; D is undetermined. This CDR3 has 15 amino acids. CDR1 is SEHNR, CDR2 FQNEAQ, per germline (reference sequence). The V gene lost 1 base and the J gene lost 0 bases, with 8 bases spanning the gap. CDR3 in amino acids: CASSLDRSSTDTQYF. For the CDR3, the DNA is TGTGCCAGCAGCTTAGACCGCTCGAGCACAGATACGCAGTATTTT. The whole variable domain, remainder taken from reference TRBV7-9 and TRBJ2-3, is DTGVSQNPRHKITKRGQNVTFRCDPISEHNRLYWYRQTLGQGPEFLTYFQNEAQLEKSRLLSDRFSAERPKGSFSTLEIQRTEQGDSAMYLCASSLDRSSTDTQYFGPGTRLTVL.

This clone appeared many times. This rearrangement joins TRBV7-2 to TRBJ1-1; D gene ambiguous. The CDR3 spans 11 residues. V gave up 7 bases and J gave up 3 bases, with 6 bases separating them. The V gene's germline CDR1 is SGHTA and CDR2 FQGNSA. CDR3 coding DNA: TGTGCCAGCACCTTCTACACTGAAGCTTTCTTT. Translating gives CASTFYTEAFF.

This CDR3 is CATPRDSYNEQFF. CDR3 DNA: TGTGCCACGCCACGGGACTCCTACAATGAGCAGTTCTTC. V and J are TRBV7-9 and TRBJ2-1, with D possibly being TRBD2 (5 bases). The CDR3 length is 13 residues. V dropped 10 bases and J dropped 0 bases, with 10 bases sitting between them. Germline V gives CDR1 SEHNR, CDR2 FQNEAQ (reference sequence).

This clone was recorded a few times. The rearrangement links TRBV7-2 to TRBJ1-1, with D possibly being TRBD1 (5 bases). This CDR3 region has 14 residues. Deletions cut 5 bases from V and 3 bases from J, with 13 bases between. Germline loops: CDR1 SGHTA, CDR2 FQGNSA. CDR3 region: CASSGLRGDTEAFF. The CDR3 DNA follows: TGTGCCAGCAGCGGGCTTAGGGGCGACACTGAAGCTTTCTTT.